These 11 T cell receptor beta chains were all obtained from the same sample, sequenced in a study of identical twins. TCRdb called the 5' RACE reads again in MiXCR, with one record for every CDR3 protein. The data contain 570,000 or so distinct CDR3 sequences, approximately 10% of them singletons. A further study also used this sample, focusing on yellow fever vaccine responses in identical twins.

Sequencing was carried out using PBMCs. These TCRs come from a woman in her late teens or twenties in good health.

About this clonotype itself: An end of the junction does not agree with germline; a read error may underlie this. This chain joins TRBV7-7 and TRBJ2-5; maybe TRBD2 (5 bases). CDR1 is SSHAT, CDR2 FNYEAQ, per germline (reference sequence). The CDR3 runs 14 residues. CDR3 sequence: CASSTGLAGETQYF. DNA for the CDR3: TGTGCTAGCAGCACGGGGTTGGCTGGAGAGACCCAGTACTTC.

This clonotype was observed many times. J is TRBJ1-2 and V is TRBV5-1; the D gene is possibly TRBD1 (5 bases). The germline CDR1 and CDR2 sequences are SGHRS and YFSETQ. The germline V and J ends were trimmed by 0 bases and 4 bases, with 13 bases remaining between them. The length of the CDR3 is 15 residues. DNA for the CDR3: TGCGCCAGCAGCTTGGACGGGGGTATGAGCTATGGCTACACCTTC. Residues: CASSLDGGMSYGYTF.

This clonotype was found a few times. The rearrangement uses TRBV6-2 or TRBV6-3 and TRBJ1-6; D is ambiguous. V lost 4 bases to trimming and J lost 10 bases, with 8 bases between them. Germline CDR1 and CDR2: MNHEY and SVGEGT. The CDR3 totals 12 residues. This CDR3 is CASSSDWSPLHF. The CDR3, as DNA: TGTGCCAGCAGTTCGGATTGGTCACCCCTCCACTTT.

The V gene is TRBV5-1, the J gene TRBJ2-4; 13 bases are a match to TRBD2. The CDR3 has 15 amino acids. Looked up from germline, CDR1 is SGHRS and CDR2 is YFSETQ. V gave up 7 bases and J gave up 7 bases; unmatched junction bases: 8. Here the CDR3 reads CASARTSGGSNIQYF. CDR3 nucleotides: TGCGCCAGCGCGCGGACTAGCGGGGGATCGAACATTCAGTACTTC.

The J gene is TRBJ1-5, the V gene TRBV28; D gene unclear. The germline V gene has CDR1 MDHEN and CDR2 SYDVKM. V was cut by 10 bases and J by 1 base, with 20 bases left in between. The CDR3 has 16 amino acids. CDR3 protein: CANKGTEGFSNQPQHF. In DNA, the CDR3 is TGTGCCAACAAGGGTACAGAGGGATTCAGCAATCAGCCCCAGCATTTT.

The genes are TRBV9 and TRBJ2-2; D is unresolved. The CDR3 contains 14 residues. CDR1 and CDR2 from the germline V gene are SGDLS and YYNGEE. V was cut by 3 bases and J by 2 bases, with 8 bases left in between. The CDR3 is CASSAKGNTGELFF. Here the CDR3 DNA reads TGTGCCAGCAGCGCCAAAGGTAACACCGGGGAGCTGTTTTTT.

This clonotype was recorded at least ten times. The J gene is TRBJ2-7, the V gene TRBV20-1, with no clear D. The CDR3 length is 13 residues. V was pared by 6 bases and J by 2 bases, with 14 bases between. Germline V lookup: CDR1 DFQATT, CDR2 SNEGSKA (reference sequence). The CDR3 region has the DNA TGCAGTGCCGATAGCAGGTTGGCCTACGAGCAGTACTTC. It translates to CSADSRLAYEQYF.

This rearrangement joins TRBV29-1 to TRBJ2-7; no firm D call. V was cut by 3 bases and J by 4 bases, with 10 bases left in between. The CDR3 totals 12 residues. The germline CDR1 and CDR2 sequences are SQVTM and ANQGSEA. In DNA, the CDR3 is TGCAGCGTTGAGACCTCGGATTACGAGCAGTACTTC. It codes for CSVETSDYEQYF.

This clonotype was detected only a few times. The chain has TRBV7-6 and TRBJ2-7; TRBD2 matches 10 bases. Trimming at V came to 4 bases and at J to 3 bases, leaving 9 bases not matched to a gene. There are 16 residues in the CDR3. Germline V gives CDR1 SGHVS, CDR2 FNYEAQ. The CDR3 region is CASSWKDLAGVYEQYF. Written as DNA, the CDR3 is TGTGCCAGCAGCTGGAAAGACCTAGCGGGAGTCTACGAGCAGTACTTC.

This clonotype was seen many times. V and J are TRBV3-1 and TRBJ2-3; TRBD2 matches 11 bases. The junction had 14 bases not matched to a gene; V was cut back by 3 bases and J by 3 bases. The germline CDR1 and CDR2 sequences are LGHDT and YNNKEL (reference sequence). The CDR3 has 19 residues. CDR3 DNA sequence: TGTGCCAGCAGCCAGGTAGCGGGGGGGCGGATTGAGGAAACAGATACGCAGTATTTT. Translated, it gives CASSQVAGGRIEETDTQYF.

In its sample, this clonotype was seen a few times. The V gene is TRBV6-2 or TRBV6-3, the J gene TRBJ2-5; the D gene is possibly TRBD1 (5 bases). V was trimmed by 2 bases and J by 5 bases, leaving 18 bases between them. The V gene's germline CDR1 is MNHEY and CDR2 SVGEGT. This CDR3 is 16 amino acids long. The CDR3 DNA is TGTGCCAGCAGTTACAGTGTTGGGGCGGCTCGGGAGACCCAGTACTTC. Its protein product is CASSYSVGAARETQYF.